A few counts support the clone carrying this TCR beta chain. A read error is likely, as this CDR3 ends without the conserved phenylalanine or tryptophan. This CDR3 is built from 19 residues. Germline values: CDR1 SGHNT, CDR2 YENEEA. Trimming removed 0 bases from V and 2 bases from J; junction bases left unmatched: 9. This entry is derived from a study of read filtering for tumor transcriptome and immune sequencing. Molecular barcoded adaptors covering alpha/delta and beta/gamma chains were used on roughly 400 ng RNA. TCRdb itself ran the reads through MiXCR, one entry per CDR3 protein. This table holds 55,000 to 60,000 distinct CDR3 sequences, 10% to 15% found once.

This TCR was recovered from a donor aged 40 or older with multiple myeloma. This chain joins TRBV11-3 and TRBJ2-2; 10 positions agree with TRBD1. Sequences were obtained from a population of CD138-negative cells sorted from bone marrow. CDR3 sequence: CASSLETEGTGENTGELFS. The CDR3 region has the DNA TGTGCCAGCAGCTTAGAAACGGAGGGGACAGGGGAAAACACCGGGGAGCTGTTTTCT.